This entry lists 30 T cell receptor beta chains sequenced from one sample in a study of CD8+ T cells in alopecia areata. Described treatment: oral pan-JAK inhibitor, 5-10 mg twice daily. In each case, RNA was isolated and then reverse transcribed into cDNA as the sequencing template. TCRdb's table, derived via immunoSEQ multiplex PCR, lists solely in-frame clones and lacks some. The sample has about 220,000 clones; about 58% are singletons. Specimen: CD4+ T cells sorted from blood, collected at week 4, from a patient treated with tofacitinib. The source of these receptors is a human donor with alopecia areata.

The rearrangement links TRBV30 to TRBJ1-6, with 9 nucleotides matching TRBD1. This CDR3 contains 13 residues. Germline lookup yields CDR1 GTSNPN and CDR2 SVGIG (reference sequence). The trim removed 1 base at V and 9 bases at J, leaving 1 base unmatched. CDR3 in DNA: TGTGCCTGGAGTGGGACAGGGGTTTCACCCCTCCACTTT. It encodes CAWSGTGVSPLHF.

About this clone itself: A read error may produce the germline difference seen at one junction end. This chain links TRBV30 with TRBJ1-2; D is undetermined. The CDR3 has 14 amino acids. Germline V gene sequence: CDR1 GTSNPN, CDR2 SVGIG (reference sequence). CDR3 loop: CAWRSQITNYGYTF. DNA of the CDR3: TGTGCCTGGAGGTCCCAGATCACTAATTATGGCTACACCTTC.

The V and J genes are TRBV7-2 and TRBJ2-5, with a tentative D call TRBD1 (6 bases). The CDR3 totals 15 residues. Per germline, CDR1 SGHTA and CDR2 FQGNSA. Trimming took off 4 bases at V and 4 bases at J, with 16 bases between the two ends. The CDR3 DNA sequence: TGTGCCAGCAGCTCAAGCACAGGGTTACTAGAGACCCAGTACTTC. This codes for CASSSSTGLLETQYF. Full variable domain (outside the CDR3, taken from reference TRBV7-2 and TRBJ2-5): GAGVSQSPSNKVTEKGKDVELRCDPISGHTALYWYRQSLGQGLEFLIYFQGNSAPDKSGLPSDRFSAERTGGSVSTLTIQRTQQEDSAVYLCASSSSTGLLETQYFGPGTRLLVL.

The chain is built from TRBV6-1 and TRBJ2-2; D gene unclear. The germline gives CDR1 MNHNS, CDR2 SASEGT. V was cut by 2 bases and J by 2 bases, with 9 bases left in between. The CDR3 has 15 residues. The CDR3 region has the DNA TGTGCCAGCAGTGAAAGATTGGGTAACACCGGGGAGCTGTTTTTT. This translates into CASSERLGNTGELFF.

The chain employs TRBV29-1 and TRBJ2-7; the match to TRBD1 covers 11 bases. Germline-derived CDR1 and CDR2 are SQVTM and ANQGSEA. This CDR3 comprises 13 residues. With V trimmed by 7 bases and J by 7 bases, 9 bases remained unmatched. In DNA form, the CDR3 reads TGCAGCGCCGCCGGGACAGGGGGTTTAGAGCAGTACTTC. Translation gives CSAAGTGGLEQYF.

The CDR3 region has the DNA TGCAGCGTTGAGGGGGCCGACAGTGAATGGGCTTTCTTT. Protein: CSVEGADSEWAFF. This sequence joins TRBV29-1 and TRBJ1-1; D perhaps matches TRBD1 (6 bases). CDR3 length equals 13 residues. CDR1 is SQVTM and CDR2 is ANQGSEA in the germline V gene. V lost 3 bases, J lost 11 bases, and 19 bases lay in between.

The rearrangement links TRBV29-1 to TRBJ1-2, with unresolved D. The germline V gene encodes CDR1 SQVTM and CDR2 ANQGSEA. V lost 4 bases to trimming and J lost 8 bases, with 5 bases between them. This CDR3 has 9 amino acids. The CDR3 loop reads CSVVKGYTF. Here the CDR3 DNA reads TGCAGCGTTGTTAAGGGCTACACCTTC.

The rearrangement uses TRBV29-1 and TRBJ1-1, with D perhaps matching TRBD1 (6 bases). V was shortened by 5 bases and J by 3 bases, with 13 bases between the two germline ends. The germline gives CDR1 SQVTM, CDR2 ANQGSEA. The CDR3 has 13 amino acids. In DNA form, the CDR3 reads TGCAGCGTTAAGGGGGAATTAGACACTGAAGCTTTCTTT. It yields the protein CSVKGELDTEAFF.

This clone was seen only once. The rearrangement uses TRBV7-8 and TRBJ2-7; D remains unclear. The ends were cut back, 5 bases at V and 4 bases at J, with 9 bases in the middle. The CDR3 loop spans 12 amino acids. Looked up from germline, CDR1 is SGHVS and CDR2 is FQNEAQ. The CDR3 spells CASSVLLYEQYF. Here the CDR3 DNA reads TGTGCCAGCAGCGTCCTTTTATACGAGCAGTACTTC.

CDR3: CASRYRGPELFF. The CDR3 bases are TGTGCCAGCAGATACAGGGGGCCTGAGCTGTTTTTT. This chain uses TRBV11-2 with TRBJ2-2; 9 bases are a match to TRBD1. Germline values: CDR1 SGHAT, CDR2 FQNNGV. J was trimmed by 11 bases and V by 6 bases; bases with no gene match: 4. CDR3 length equals 12 residues.

The chain joins TRBV7-9 to TRBJ2-7, with a tentative D call TRBD1 (6 bases). V was shortened by 5 bases and J by 4 bases, with 9 bases between the two germline ends. CDR1 is SEHNR, CDR2 FQNEAQ, per germline (reference sequence). The CDR3 runs 12 residues. CDR3 amino acids: CASSLTGYEQYF. As DNA, the CDR3 is TGTGCCAGCAGCCTGACAGGTTACGAGCAGTACTTC.

The chain links TRBV7-2 to TRBJ2-7; D is undetermined. The CDR3 has 15 residues. Germline V gene sequence: CDR1 SGHTA, CDR2 FQGNSA. Between the trimmed V and J ends, which lost 3 bases and 0 bases, there was a span of 12 bases. The CDR3 loop is CASSLGSVTSYEQYF. DNA of the CDR3: TGTGCCAGCAGCTTGGGTTCAGTGACCTCCTACGAGCAGTACTTC.

This clone showed up just a few times. The chain carries TRBV29-1 and TRBJ1-1; D gene ambiguous. V lost 6 bases, J lost 2 bases, and 13 bases lay in between. CDR1 SQVTM and CDR2 ANQGSEA come from the germline V gene. The length of the CDR3 is 13 residues. CDR3 bases: TGCAGCGTGGGTGGCAGGCCTAACACTGAAGCTTTCTTT. Encoded protein: CSVGGRPNTEAFF. Drawing the rest from reference TRBV29-1 and TRBJ1-1, the complete variable domain is SAVISQKPSRDICQRGTSLTIQCQVDSQVTMMFWYRQQPGQSLTLIATANQGSEATYESGFVIDKFPISRPNLTFSTLTVSNMSPEDSSIYLCSVGGRPNTEAFFGQGTRLTVV.

The chain has TRBV4-3 and TRBJ2-1, with D maybe TRBD1 (5 bases). CDR1 is LGHNA, CDR2 YSLEER, per germline. The CDR3 totals 16 residues. Trimming removed 1 base at V and 0 bases at J, with 10 bases between. CDR3 bases: TGCGCCAGCAGCCAAGGCAGGGCCAGCTCCTACAATGAGCAGTTCTTC. Protein sequence: CASSQGRASSYNEQFF.

This clone has just a few counts. The chain uses TRBV28 and TRBJ2-3; weak D call: TRBD2 (5 bases). The CDR3 totals 12 residues. Per the germline V gene, CDR1 is MDHEN and CDR2 is SYDVKM. Trimming took off 6 bases at V and 8 bases at J, with 12 bases between the two ends. CDR3 sequence (DNA): TGTGCCAGCAGCAGCTATGAGGGTACGCAGTATTTT. Translation gives CASSSYEGTQYF.

The chain joins TRBV30 to TRBJ1-2, with unresolved D. Germline CDR1 GTSNPN, CDR2 SVGIG (reference sequence). This CDR3 is 12 amino acids long. With 4 bases removed from V and 6 bases from J, the gap between germline ends came to 12 bases. The CDR3, as DNA: TGTGCCTGGACGATTGCCGGGGATGGCTACACCTTC. Translation: CAWTIAGDGYTF.

This chain uses TRBV9 with TRBJ1-1; no reliable D call. V was pared by 4 bases and J by 8 bases, with 24 bases between. The CDR3 has 16 amino acids. Germline CDR1 SGDLS, CDR2 YYNGEE. The DNA for the CDR3 is TGTGCCAGCAGCCCCCACGTTCAAACCGGAACACTCGAAGCTTTCTTT. Its protein product is CASSPHVQTGTLEAFF.

The V gene is TRBV7-2, the J gene TRBJ1-2, with a possible D match to TRBD1 (6 bases). The CDR3 length is 15 residues. V lost 1 base, J lost 3 bases, and 12 bases lay in between. From germline, CDR1 is SGHTA and CDR2 FQGNSA. For the CDR3, the DNA is TGTGCCAGCAGCTTAGTAGGCAGGGGTGACTATGGCTACACCTTC. Translated, it gives CASSLVGRGDYGYTF. The full variable domain, with the rest looked up from reference TRBV7-2 and TRBJ1-2, is GAGVSQSPSNKVTEKGKDVELRCDPISGHTALYWYRQSLGQGLEFLIYFQGNSAPDKSGLPSDRFSAERTGGSVSTLTIQRTQQEDSAVYLCASSLVGRGDYGYTFGSGTRLTVV.

The chain employs TRBV5-1 and TRBJ2-7; 7 bases are a match to TRBD1. The germline gives CDR1 SGHRS, CDR2 YFSETQ. The CDR3 covers 15 residues. Germline trimming cut 4 bases from V and 1 base from J; bases unmatched to any gene: 8. CDR3 sequence reads: CASSPQQGISYEQYF. DNA of the CDR3: TGCGCCAGCAGCCCCCAACAGGGGATATCCTACGAGCAGTACTTC. The full variable domain, with the rest looked up from reference TRBV5-1 and TRBJ2-7, is KAGVTQTPRYLIKTRGQQVTLSCSPISGHRSVSWYQQTPGQGLQFLFEYFSETQRNKGNFPGRFSGRQFSNSRSEMNVSTLELGDSALYLCASSPQQGISYEQYFGPGTRLTVT.

The rearrangement uses TRBV29-1 and TRBJ1-1; 8 bases fit TRBD1. CDR3 length equals 14 residues. V was pared by 6 bases and J by 1 base, with 7 bases of the junction left unmatched. CDR1 and CDR2 from the germline V gene are SQVTM and ANQGSEA. The CDR3 DNA reads as TGCAGCGTGGACCGACAGGGGAGGAACACTGAAGCTTTCTTT. It yields the protein CSVDRQGRNTEAFF.

This clone was seen more than once but under ten times. The CDR3 is CASSQVVTAENGYTF. Here the CDR3 DNA reads TGCGCCAGCAGCCAAGTTGTGACGGCGGAAAATGGCTACACCTTC. The chain carries TRBV4-3 and TRBJ1-2; D uncertain. This CDR3 comprises 15 residues. Germline CDR1 is LGHNA and CDR2 is YSLEER. V was trimmed by 1 base and J by 6 bases, leaving 15 bases between them.

In its sample, this clone was seen a few times. The rearrangement uses TRBV15 and TRBJ2-3; D may be TRBD2 (5 bases). V lost 0 bases and J lost 6, with 10 bases in between. CDR3 length: 14 residues. From germline, CDR1 is LNHNV and CDR2 YYDKDF (reference sequence). This chain's CDR3 is CATSRDTGWDTQYF. The CDR3 coding sequence is TGTGCCACCAGCAGAGATACGGGATGGGATACGCAGTATTTT.

This CDR3 reads CASSSDGRKTEAFF. The CDR3, as DNA: TGTGCCAGCAGCTCAGACGGGCGTAAGACTGAAGCTTTCTTT. The rearrangement links TRBV6-5 to TRBJ1-1; D remains ambiguous. Trimming left V 6 bases short and J 5 bases short, with 16 bases between. Germline V gene data show CDR1 as MNHEY and CDR2 as SVGAGI. This CDR3 is built from 14 residues.

There are a few counts of this clone. Other DNA sequences in this specimen translate into the identical CDR3. V and J are TRBV9 and TRBJ2-5; the match to TRBD1 covers 7 bases. Germline CDR1 is SGDLS and CDR2 is YYNGEE. The V and J ends lost 2 bases and 1 base, in that order; junction bases with no gene match: 2. This CDR3 is built from 14 residues. CDR3 bases: TGTGCCAGCAGCGTGGGACAGACCCAAGAGACCCAGTACTTC. Protein: CASSVGQTQETQYF.

The chain employs TRBV10-2 and TRBJ1-5; the D is unclear. The CDR3 is made up of 12 amino acids. Per the germline V gene, CDR1 is WSHSY and CDR2 is SAAADI. Trimming removed 5 bases from V and 3 bases from J, with 5 bases in between. The CDR3 here is CASSRSNQPQHF. In nucleotides, the CDR3 is TGCGCCAGCAGTAGGTCCAATCAGCCCCAGCATTTT.

The CDR3 DNA reads TGTGCCAGCAGGTTAGGCGAAAGCACAGATACGCAGTATTTT. Amino acids: CASRLGESTDTQYF. J is TRBJ2-3 and V is TRBV25-1; D unresolved. Trimming stripped 6 bases from V and 0 bases from J, with 10 bases between. CDR3 size: 14 residues. Germline V lookup: CDR1 MGHDK, CDR2 SYGVNS. The full variable domain, with the rest looked up from reference TRBV25-1 and TRBJ2-3, is EADIYQTPRYLVIGTGKKITLECSQTMGHDKMYWYQQDPGMELHLIHYSYGVNSTEKGDLSSESTVSRIRTEHFPLTLESARPSHTSQYLCASRLGESTDTQYFGPGTRLTVL.

This clone came up a few times. The chain joins TRBV7-2 to TRBJ2-1; 7 positions match TRBD2. V was pared by 5 bases and J by 5 bases, with 18 bases of the junction left unmatched. Germline values: CDR1 SGHTA, CDR2 FQGNSA. CDR3 length equals 18 residues. CDR3 sequence reads: CASSPPPWGGGSDNEQFF. In DNA form, the CDR3 reads TGTGCCAGCAGCCCCCCTCCGTGGGGCGGGGGATCGGACAATGAGCAGTTCTTC.

The chain has TRBV25-1 and TRBJ1-1; D call uncertain. Between the trimmed V and J ends, which lost 3 bases and 3 bases, there was a span of 11 bases. This CDR3 has 14 amino acids. Germline V gene data show CDR1 as MGHDK and CDR2 as SYGVNS. DNA of the CDR3: TGTGCCAGCAGTGATGAGTATGGGGACACTGAAGCTTTCTTT. Translating gives CASSDEYGDTEAFF.

This clone was observed once. This sequence joins TRBV29-1 and TRBJ2-1; 10 bases match TRBD2. In germline, CDR1 is SQVTM, CDR2 ANQGSEA. Germline trimming cut 1 base from V and 0 bases from J; bases unmatched to any gene: 0. The CDR3 extends over 15 amino acids. DNA for the CDR3: TGCAGCGTTGAAGGGACTAGCGGCTCCTACAATGAGCAGTTCTTC. Translation: CSVEGTSGSYNEQFF.

V gene TRBV5-1 combines with J gene TRBJ2-3; the D is unclear. The V gene's germline CDR1 is SGHRS and CDR2 YFSETQ. This CDR3 spans 15 amino acids. V was trimmed by 4 bases and J by 0 bases, leaving 12 bases between them. DNA of the CDR3: TGCGCCAGCAGCCCAAGGAGTCCCAGCACAGATACGCAGTATTTT. Its translation is CASSPRSPSTDTQYF.